This T cell receptor (beta chain) comes out of a study of blood T cell repertoires in COVID-19. Trimming removed 3 bases at V and 2 bases at J, with 7 bases between. There are 14 residues in the CDR3. Per germline, CDR1 SNHLY and CDR2 FYNNEI. Sequencing used immunoSEQ multiplex PCR; TCRdb keeps in-frame clones, though not all of them. The repertoire consists of roughly 200,000 clones, with roughly 80% occurring once and the leading ten covering roughly 9.6%. Source material: peripheral blood. J is TRBJ1-4 and V is TRBV2, with D tentatively TRBD1 (5 bases). This receptor was identified in a woman aged 40 to 55 with COVID-19, enrolled during active disease. DNA of the CDR3: TGTGCCAGCAGTGAGACAGCTACTAATGAAAAACTGTTTTTT. Translating gives CASSETATNEKLFF.